These 23 T cell receptor beta chains originate from one sample sequenced in a study of beta chain features in type 1 diabetes. The isolated RNA, all of it, was reverse transcribed, so expressed TCRB transcripts were what got sequenced. TCRdb keeps only in-frame clones here, not all; method: immunoSEQ multiplex PCR. The data hold approximately 250,000 clones, with 9.6% observed a single time. The sequencing input was naive CD4+ T cells from blood. These receptors were collected from a woman under 30 in good health.

This clone turned up a few times. The chain employs TRBV18 and TRBJ2-7, with 11 bases aligning to TRBD2. There are 16 residues in the CDR3. Germline CDR1 reads KGHSH; CDR2 reads LQKENI. Trimming took 3 bases from V and 0 from J; bases not matched to a gene: 4. The CDR3 region is CASSPKGTSGSYEQYF. The DNA of the CDR3 is TGTGCCAGCTCACCCAAGGGGACTAGCGGCTCCTACGAGCAGTACTTC.

The chain joins TRBV5-1 to TRBJ2-1, with no clear D. The length of the CDR3 is 15 residues. Germline V gene sequence: CDR1 SGHRS, CDR2 YFSETQ. Between the trimmed V and J ends, which lost 2 bases and 3 bases, there was a span of 12 bases. CDR3 nucleotides: TGCGCCAGCAGCTTCATGGCTTCTCACTACAATGAGCAGTTCTTC. This gives the protein CASSFMASHYNEQFF.

The V call is TRBV30, the J call TRBJ2-1; 12 bases fit TRBD2. The trim removed 3 bases at V and 8 bases at J, leaving 5 bases unmatched. Germline V gives CDR1 GTSNPN, CDR2 SVGIG (reference sequence). This CDR3 region has 14 residues. The CDR3 nucleotides are TGTGCCTGGAGGCTAGCGGGGGGGACCCATGAGCAGTTCTTC. Amino acids: CAWRLAGGTHEQFF.

This chain uses TRBV5-1 with TRBJ2-3, with D perhaps TRBD1 (6 bases). Germline values: CDR1 SGHRS, CDR2 YFSETQ. This CDR3 has 16 residues. Trimming removed 1 base from V and 0 bases from J, with 12 bases in between. The CDR3 loop reads CASSLHAGASTDTQYF. Here the CDR3 DNA reads TGCGCCAGCAGCTTGCACGCAGGGGCCAGCACAGATACGCAGTATTTT. Filled out from reference TRBV5-1 and TRBJ2-3, the complete variable domain reads KAGVTQTPRYLIKTRGQQVTLSCSPISGHRSVSWYQQTPGQGLQFLFEYFSETQRNKGNFPGRFSGRQFSNSRSEMNVSTLELGDSALYLCASSLHAGASTDTQYFGPGTRLTVL.

This clone was seen a handful of times. This sequence joins TRBV7-9 and TRBJ1-2, with D possibly being TRBD1 (6 bases). Germline lookup yields CDR1 SEHNR and CDR2 FQNEAQ (reference sequence). The CDR3 has 13 amino acids. V was trimmed by 1 base and J by 6 bases, leaving 9 bases between them. The CDR3 sequence: CASSLGGGNGYTF. Here the CDR3 DNA reads TGTGCCAGCAGCTTAGGTGGGGGCAATGGCTACACCTTC.

This clone came up a few times. The rearrangement joins TRBV15 to TRBJ1-1; 8 nucleotides line up with TRBD1. The ends lost 1 base at V and 3 bases at J; junction bases unmatched: 4. The CDR3 is 15 residues long. Per germline, CDR1 LNHNV and CDR2 YYDKDF (reference sequence). The CDR3 DNA follows: TGTGCCACCAGCAGAGTAGACAGGGGAGACACTGAAGCTTTCTTT. Amino acid sequence: CATSRVDRGDTEAFF.

Only a few counts were recorded for this clone. The chain links TRBV28 to TRBJ2-5; D is uncertain. Looked up from germline, CDR1 is MDHEN and CDR2 is SYDVKM. V gave up 4 bases and J gave up 5 bases, with 8 bases separating them. The CDR3 extends over 12 amino acids. This CDR3 reads CASSYMKETQYF. In DNA, the CDR3 is TGTGCCAGCAGTTACATGAAGGAGACCCAGTACTTC.

This clone was seen a handful of times. This rearrangement joins TRBV5-4 to TRBJ1-1; TRBD1 matches at 9 bases. The CDR3 spans 13 residues. Germline CDR1 SGHNT, CDR2 YYREEE (reference sequence). V gave up 5 bases and J gave up 4 bases; unmatched junction bases: 3. The CDR3 region is CASRGQGTTEAFF. In DNA form, the CDR3 reads TGTGCCAGCAGGGGACAGGGTACCACTGAAGCTTTCTTT.

V gene TRBV6-5 combines with J gene TRBJ2-1; possible D gene TRBD2, 6 bases. CDR1 MNHEY and CDR2 SVGAGI come from the germline V gene. V lost 3 bases and J 9 bases, leaving 12 bases between the germline ends. There are 13 residues in the CDR3. The CDR3 is CASSYSGRGEQFF. The CDR3 coding sequence is TGTGCCAGCAGTTATTCGGGGCGGGGTGAGCAGTTCTTC.

J is TRBJ2-5 and V is TRBV27; D might be TRBD2 (6 bases). The ends were cut back, 5 bases at V and 5 bases at J, with 15 bases in the middle. CDR1 and CDR2 (germline): MNHEY, SMNVEV (reference sequence). This CDR3 spans 14 amino acids. The CDR3 region has the DNA TGTGCCAGCAGTGCGGGATTCCGCCGGGAGACCCAGTACTTC. This translates into CASSAGFRRETQYF.

J is TRBJ1-2 and V is TRBV5-4; no reliable D call. The CDR3 is 11 residues long. Germline CDR1 reads SGHNT; CDR2 reads YYREEE (reference sequence). Trimming stripped 4 bases from V and 6 bases from J, with 7 bases between. Written as DNA, the CDR3 is TGTGCCAGCAGCCCCCCTGATGGCTACACCTTC. Amino acid sequence: CASSPPDGYTF.

The rearrangement links TRBV25-1 to TRBJ2-3; the D gene is possibly TRBD2 (5 bases). This CDR3 is 14 amino acids long. The germline CDR1 and CDR2 sequences are MGHDK and SYGVNS. Trimming left V 4 bases short and J 5 bases short, with 13 bases between. CDR3 protein: CASSVTSGGDTQYF. CDR3 bases: TGTGCCAGCAGTGTTACTAGTGGCGGAGATACGCAGTATTTT.

The gene calls are TRBV5-4 and TRBJ2-3; weak D call: TRBD2 (5 bases). V lost 4 bases and J lost 5, with 11 bases in between. The CDR3 runs 13 residues. The germline V gene encodes CDR1 SGHNT and CDR2 YYREEE (reference sequence). CDR3: CASSPRRGDTQYF. For the CDR3, the DNA is TGTGCCAGCAGCCCCCGCCGGGGAGATACGCAGTATTTT.

There are a few counts of this clone. This chain links TRBV9 with TRBJ2-5, with 11 bases matching TRBD2. CDR1 is SGDLS, CDR2 YYNGEE, per germline. V gave up 2 bases and J gave up 5 bases; unmatched junction bases: 8. The CDR3 has 16 amino acids. The CDR3 nucleotides read TGTGCCAGCAGCGTGACGACTAGCGGGGCCCGGGAGACCCAGTACTTC. Its translation: CASSVTTSGARETQYF.

This chain joins TRBV27 and TRBJ2-1; the D is unclear. This CDR3 comprises 13 residues. The germline V and J ends were trimmed by 1 base and 9 bases, with 10 bases remaining between them. Looked up from germline, CDR1 is MNHEY and CDR2 is SMNVEV (reference sequence). Written as DNA, the CDR3 is TGTGCCAGCAGTTTATATAGATCCGGTGAGCAGTTCTTC. Amino acids: CASSLYRSGEQFF.

The rearrangement links TRBV6-5 to TRBJ1-5, with D possibly matching TRBD1 (6 bases). Looked up from germline, CDR1 is MNHEY and CDR2 is SVGAGI. The CDR3 is made up of 13 amino acids. Trimming removed 6 bases from V and 5 bases from J, with 11 bases in between. CDR3 residues: CASSRTEDQPQHF. CDR3 bases: TGTGCCAGCAGCCGGACAGAAGATCAGCCCCAGCATTTT.

The CDR3 loop reads CASQPWPGGTNYGYTF. The CDR3, as DNA: TGTGCCAGTCAACCCTGGCCGGGAGGGACTAACTATGGCTACACCTTC. The genes are TRBV19 and TRBJ1-2; D is undetermined. This CDR3 is 16 amino acids long. Trimming left V 8 bases short and J 0 bases short, with 19 bases between. The germline V gene has CDR1 LNHDA and CDR2 SQIVND (reference sequence).

This chain connects TRBV15 to TRBJ2-1, with 9 nucleotides matching TRBD2. The J segment lost 7 bases and the V segment lost 0 bases, leaving 10 bases of the junction unmatched. Per germline, CDR1 LNHNV and CDR2 YYDKDF (reference sequence). The CDR3 contains 17 residues. The CDR3 coding sequence is TGTGCCACCAGCAGAGATCTCGGGTATAGCGGGAGTAATGAGCAGTTCTTC. Protein sequence: CATSRDLGYSGSNEQFF.

This clone has just a few counts. This chain joins TRBV7-2 and TRBJ2-1; D ambiguous. CDR1 is SGHTA, CDR2 FQGNSA, per germline. This CDR3 spans 12 amino acids. V was shortened by 5 bases and J by 2 bases, with 4 bases between the two germline ends. The CDR3 is CASSPTYNEQFF. Written as DNA, the CDR3 is TGTGCCAGCAGCCCAACCTACAATGAGCAGTTCTTC.

This clone was recorded at least ten times. The CDR3 is CASSSTSGKNEQYF. The CDR3 region has the DNA TGTGCCAGCAGCTCGACTAGCGGGAAGAACGAGCAGTACTTC. V and J are TRBV11-2 and TRBJ2-7; the match to TRBD2 covers 11 bases. The V and J ends lost 4 bases and 5 bases, in that order; junction bases with no gene match: 4. The CDR3 sequence is 14 residues long. Germline assignment: CDR1 SGHAT and CDR2 FQNNGV.

DNA of the CDR3: TGTGCCAGCAGTGAAGACAGATCCTATGGCTACACCTTC. Translation gives CASSEDRSYGYTF. The V and J genes are TRBV2 and TRBJ1-2; D is undetermined. Trimming took off 1 base at V and 4 bases at J, with 7 bases between the two ends. The CDR3 loop spans 13 amino acids. The germline V gene encodes CDR1 SNHLY and CDR2 FYNNEI.

This clone was detected a few times. The chain couples TRBV2 to TRBJ2-5; TRBD2 matches at 13 bases. Per germline, CDR1 SNHLY and CDR2 FYNNEI. The trim removed 1 base at V and 7 bases at J, leaving 3 bases unmatched. This CDR3 comprises 15 residues. The chain's CDR3 is CASSEGTSGSGTQYF. The CDR3 DNA follows: TGTGCCAGCAGTGAAGGGACTAGCGGGAGTGGGACCCAGTACTTC.

The rearrangement uses TRBV19 and TRBJ1-4; D call uncertain. This CDR3 has 15 residues. Germline V gives CDR1 LNHDA, CDR2 SQIVND (reference sequence). Trimming took off 3 bases at V and 0 bases at J, with 8 bases between the two ends. CDR3 protein: CASSMRSATNEKLFF. CDR3 in DNA: TGTGCCAGTAGTATGAGGTCAGCAACTAATGAAAAACTGTTTTTT.